This T cell receptor beta chain was found in a study of long-term antiretroviral therapy in people with HIV. This clone appeared a single time. Germline and junction disagree at one end, which may indicate a read error. Survey-level immunoSEQ v3.0 assays were run. TCRdb's table, derived via immunoSEQ multiplex PCR, lists solely in-frame clones and lacks some. The table shows about 24,000 clones, with approximately 84% occurring only once. The sequencing here drew on unsorted PBMCs, taken 1.8 years before starting antiretroviral therapy. This receptor was identified in a woman in her 30s with HIV.

The CDR3 nucleotides read TGTGCCACGTCGGATTTCCGGGTTGAACCTTTCTTT. This encodes CATSDFRVEPFF. The chain has TRBV10-3 and TRBJ1-1; D is unresolved. Germline loops: CDR1 ENHRY, CDR2 SYGVKD. This CDR3 region has 12 residues.